Described below is a single T cell receptor (beta chain) sequence and its context. Its matching antigen is unknown. These data originate in a study of T cell responses to AZD1222 COVID-19 vaccine. Study-level findings and limits: Donors were chiefly white British, with a greater number of females, and clonal diversity was perhaps underestimated. Regions 160-218 and 743-854 held dominance among vaccine-associated CD4 TCRs, which spanned spike.

Measured with immunoSEQ multiplex PCR; TCRdb has only the in-frame clones, and not every one. The table lists tens of thousands of clones, about 80% of them singletons, with around 7% in the top ten. Germline CDR1 GTSNPN, CDR2 SVGIG (reference sequence). The CDR3 has 13 residues. J was trimmed by 6 bases and V by 3 bases; bases with no gene match: 7. The source is an adult in good health. Sequenced material: peripheral blood, taken on day 0 of AZD1222 vaccination. The rearrangement links TRBV30 to TRBJ1-2; 7 bases agree with TRBD1. CDR3: CAWRIQGFDGYTF. CDR3 nucleotides: TGTGCCTGGAGAATACAGGGGTTCGATGGCTACACCTTC. Looking up the rest from reference TRBV30 and TRBJ1-2 gives the full variable domain: SQTIHQWPATLVQPVGSPLSLECTVEGTSNPNLYWYRQAAGRGLQLLFYSVGIGQISSEVPQNLSASRPQDRQFILSSKKLLLSDSGFYLCAWRIQGFDGYTFGSGTRLTVV.